This is a list of T cell receptor beta chains from one sample in a study of shared clonotypes between healthy human individuals. This table comes from immunoSEQ multiplex PCR, and its TCRdb copy is limited to in-frame clones, with some not included. The sample holds approximately 2.5 million clones; around nine tenths are singletons and the top ten take over 0.12%. Sequencing was carried out using naive CD4+ T cells sorted from blood. These receptors originate from a man aged 18 to 29 in good health. CDR3s include the opening cysteine and the closing phenylalanine or tryptophan. A D gene is named only where the DNA matches it firmly. Clone size is given for some rows only: seen once, a few or many times, or a class if the clone is expanded.

.	TRBV5-4	TRBD1	TRBJ2-2	CASSLTGGTNTGELFF	TGTGCCAGCAGCTTGACAGGGGGTACGAACACCGGGGAGCTGTTTTTT
.	TRBV10-3	TRBD1	TRBJ1-1	CAISERTGGARTEAFF	TGTGCCATCAGTGAGCGGACAGGGGGCGCGAGGACTGAAGCTTTCTTT
.	TRBV5-1	.	TRBJ2-7	CASSSSAYEQYF	TGCGCCAGCAGCTCTTCGGCCTACGAGCAGTACTTC
.	TRBV7-9	.	TRBJ2-1	CASSSSGFNYNEQFF	TGTGCCAGCAGCTCGTCGGGATTTAATTACAATGAGCAGTTCTTC
.	TRBV10-3	TRBD2	TRBJ2-5	CAISDPGSLAGPQETQYF	TGTGCCATCAGTGATCCGGGTTCCCTAGCGGGTCCACAAGAGACCCAGTACTTC
.	TRBV4-2	.	TRBJ2-3	CASSQSKASTDTQYF	TGTGCCAGCAGCCAAAGTAAGGCCAGCACAGATACGCAGTATTTT
.	TRBV29-1	.	TRBJ2-7	CSVVLQASYYEQYF	TGCAGCGTTGTTTTACAGGCCTCCTACTACGAGCAGTACTTC
.	TRBV5-1	TRBD2	TRBJ2-5	CASSKGLAGQETQYF	TGCGCCAGCAGCAAGGGACTAGCGGGGCAAGAGACCCAGTACTTC
.	TRBV6-6	.	TRBJ2-2	CASSQRWRGELFF	TGTGCCAGCAGTCAACGGTGGAGAGGGGAGCTGTTTTTT
.	TRBV28	.	TRBJ1-5	CATGGGSVADSNQPQHF	TGTGCCACTGGCGGGGGATCAGTAGCGGATAGCAATCAGCCCCAGCATTTT
.	TRBV6-5	TRBD2	TRBJ2-7	CASSYSITSGRYEQYF	TGTGCCAGCAGTTACTCGATAACTAGCGGGAGATACGAGCAGTACTTC
.	TRBV18	.	TRBJ2-5	CASSPLSSQETQYF	TGTGCCAGCTCACCACTAAGCTCTCAAGAGACCCAGTACTTC
once	TRBV4-1	.	TRBJ2-7	CASSQPTSNNYEQYF	TGCGCCAGCAGCCAACCTACTAGTAATAACTACGAGCAGTACTTC
.	TRBV27	TRBD1	TRBJ2-7	CASSSALGTGEGEQYF	TGTGCCAGCAGTTCCGCCCTCGGGACAGGGGAGGGCGAGCAGTACTTC
.	TRBV15	TRBD1	TRBJ1-4	CATSRDQNRGNEKLFF	TGTGCCACCAGCAGAGATCAGAACAGGGGGAATGAAAAACTGTTTTTT
.	TRBV19	TRBD1	TRBJ1-1	CASSTRQGNTEAFF	TGTGCCAGTAGTACCCGACAGGGTAACACTGAAGCTTTCTTT